This is a list of T cell receptor beta chains from one sample in a study of blood T cell repertoires in COVID-19. Data came from immunoSEQ multiplex PCR; TCRdb stores just in-frame clones and leaves some out. This sample has 150,000 to 200,000 clones; 82% occur once, and the top ten carry 4.5% to 6.5%. The sample comprised peripheral blood. The receptor source for this set is a woman aged 25 to 39 with acute or convalescent COVID-19. Both conserved end residues are part of each CDR3. The D gene is left open where the match is weak. Part of the rows lack a size; the others show once, few, many or a class for expanded clones.

cdr3_nt	cdr3_aa	d_call	v_call	j_call	clone_size
TGTGCCAGCAGTTTCATCCCCGGGACTAGCGGGGTGAGGGGTACGCAGTATTTT	CASSFIPGTSGVRGTQYF	TRBD2	TRBV6-2/TRBV6-3	TRBJ2-3	-
TGTGCCAGCAGCTTAGGATCGGGTTCTCCATACTATGGCTACACCTTC	CASSLGSGSPYYGYTF	-	TRBV11-2	TRBJ1-2	few
TGTGCCAGCAGTTTATCGGCCCAGGGGAATCTCTATGGCTACACCTTC	CASSLSAQGNLYGYTF	-	TRBV27	TRBJ1-2	-
TGTGCCAGCAGTTCCCAGGGGATTGCGTGGAACTTC	CASSSQGIAWNF	-	TRBV27	TRBJ2-5	few
TGTGCCAGCAGGCTTAGGGACAGCCCCACTGAAGCTTTCTTT	CASRLRDSPTEAFF	TRBD1	TRBV28	TRBJ1-1	-
TGTGCCAGACGTGGGGAGAGCTCCTACAATGAGCAGTTCTTC	CARRGESSYNEQFF	-	TRBV5-3	TRBJ2-1	once
TGTGCCAGCAGCTTAAAAGGCAGGCTCACCGGGGAGCTGTTTTTT	CASSLKGRLTGELFF	-	TRBV5-4	TRBJ2-2	once
TGTGCCAGTACCCGGGACAGGGGGGATGAAAAACTGTTTTTT	CASTRDRGDEKLFF	TRBD1	TRBV19	TRBJ1-4	-
TGTGCCTGGAAGATCCTAAACACTGAAGCTTTCTTT	CAWKILNTEAFF	-	TRBV30	TRBJ1-1	-
TGTGCCAGCAGTGGATGGGGGCGAGGTAGTCCAGATACGCAGTATTTT	CASSGWGRGSPDTQYF	-	TRBV6-1	TRBJ2-3	-
TGTGCCTGGAGTGCAACGGGGACTGGCACAGATACGCAGTATTTT	CAWSATGTGTDTQYF	-	TRBV30	TRBJ2-3	-
TGTGCCAGCAGTGAAGTTCGCGGGGATGGCTACACCTTC	CASSEVRGDGYTF	-	TRBV2	TRBJ1-2	-
TGTGCCAGTAGTATGACCGGGACAGGGGCAGAGACCCAGTACTTC	CASSMTGTGAETQYF	TRBD1	TRBV19	TRBJ2-5	few
TGTGCCAGCAGCCCCGCGGCCCGAAACTATGGCTACACCTTC	CASSPAARNYGYTF	-	TRBV9	TRBJ1-2	-
TGCGCCAGCAGCCAAGCCGGGACAGGGGCCTCCTACGAGCAGTACTTC	CASSQAGTGASYEQYF	TRBD1	TRBV4-1	TRBJ2-7	once